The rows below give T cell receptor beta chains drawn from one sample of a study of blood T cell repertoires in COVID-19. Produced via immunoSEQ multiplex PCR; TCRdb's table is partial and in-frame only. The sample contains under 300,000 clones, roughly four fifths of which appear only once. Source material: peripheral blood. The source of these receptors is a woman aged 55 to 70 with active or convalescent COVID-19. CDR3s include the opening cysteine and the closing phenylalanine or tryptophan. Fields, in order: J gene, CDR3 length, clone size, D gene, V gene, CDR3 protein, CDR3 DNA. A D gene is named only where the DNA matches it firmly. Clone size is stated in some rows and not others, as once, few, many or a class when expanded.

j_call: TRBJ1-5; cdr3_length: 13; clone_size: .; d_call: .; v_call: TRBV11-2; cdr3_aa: CASSHTQGQPQHF; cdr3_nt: TGTGCCAGCAGCCACACCCAGGGTCAGCCCCAGCATTTT
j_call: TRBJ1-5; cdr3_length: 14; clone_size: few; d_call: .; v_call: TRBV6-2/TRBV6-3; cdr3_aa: CASSYGGLNQPQHF; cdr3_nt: TGTGCCAGCAGTTACGGGGGGTTGAATCAGCCCCAGCATTTT
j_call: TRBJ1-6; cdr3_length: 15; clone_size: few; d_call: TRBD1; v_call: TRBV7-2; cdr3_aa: CASSLGAGGDSPLHF; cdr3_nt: TGTGCCAGCAGCTTAGGTGCAGGGGGCGATTCACCCCTCCACTTT
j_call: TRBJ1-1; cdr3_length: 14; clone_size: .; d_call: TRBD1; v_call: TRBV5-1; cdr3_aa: CASSIGQGATEAFF; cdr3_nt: TGCGCCAGCAGCATAGGACAGGGGGCCACTGAAGCTTTCTTT
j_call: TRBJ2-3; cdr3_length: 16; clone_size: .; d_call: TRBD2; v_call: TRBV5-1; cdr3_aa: CASSTLAGGTTDTQYF; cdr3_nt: TGCGCCAGCAGCACACTAGCGGGGGGGACCACAGATACGCAGTATTTT
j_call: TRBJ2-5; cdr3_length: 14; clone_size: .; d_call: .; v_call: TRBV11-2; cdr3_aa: CASSLDWLAETQYF; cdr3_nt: TGTGCCAGCAGCTTAGATTGGCTAGCGGAGACCCAGTACTTC
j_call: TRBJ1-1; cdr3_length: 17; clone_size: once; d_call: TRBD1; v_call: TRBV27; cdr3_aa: CASSLKGQGIMDTEAFF; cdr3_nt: TGTGCCAGCAGCCTTAAGGGACAGGGGATCATGGACACTGAAGCTTTCTTT
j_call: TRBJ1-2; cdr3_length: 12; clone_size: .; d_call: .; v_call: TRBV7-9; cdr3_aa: CATTWSLYGYTF; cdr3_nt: TGTGCCACCACCTGGAGCCTCTATGGCTACACCTTC
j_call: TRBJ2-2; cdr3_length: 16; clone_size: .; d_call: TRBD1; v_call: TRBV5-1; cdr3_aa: CASSLGGRAGAGELFF; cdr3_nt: TGCGCCAGCAGCCTAGGGGGCCGTGCGGGCGCCGGGGAGCTGTTTTTT
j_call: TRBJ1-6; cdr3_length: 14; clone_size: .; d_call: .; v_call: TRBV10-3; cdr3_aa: CAISAEKFGSPLHF; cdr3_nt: TGTGCCATCAGTGCGGAGAAATTTGGTTCACCCCTCCACTTT
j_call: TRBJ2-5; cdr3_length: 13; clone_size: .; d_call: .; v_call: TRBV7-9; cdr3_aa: CASSPQGDGTQYF; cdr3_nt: TGTGCCAGCAGCCCCCAGGGTGACGGGACCCAGTACTTC
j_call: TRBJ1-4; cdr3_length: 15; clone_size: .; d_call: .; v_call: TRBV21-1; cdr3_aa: CASSKDKSTNEKLFF; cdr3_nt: TGTGCCAGCAGCAAAGATAAATCAACTAATGAAAAACTGTTTTTT
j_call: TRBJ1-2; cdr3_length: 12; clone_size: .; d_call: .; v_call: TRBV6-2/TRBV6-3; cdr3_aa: CASSPQNYGYTF; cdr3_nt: TGTGCCAGCAGTCCACAAAACTATGGCTACACCTTC
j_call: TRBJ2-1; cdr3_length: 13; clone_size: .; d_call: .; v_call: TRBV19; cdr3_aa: CASSRAERDEQFF; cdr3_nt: TGTGCCAGTAGTCGGGCAGAGAGGGATGAGCAGTTCTTC
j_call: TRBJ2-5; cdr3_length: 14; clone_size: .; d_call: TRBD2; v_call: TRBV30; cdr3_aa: CAWSHLAGSVAQYF; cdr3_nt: TGTGCCTGGAGCCACCTAGCGGGGTCGGTGGCCCAGTACTTC
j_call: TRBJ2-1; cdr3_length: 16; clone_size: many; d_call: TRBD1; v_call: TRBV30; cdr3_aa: CAWSKWGTGVDNEQFF; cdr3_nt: TGTGCCTGGAGTAAATGGGGGACAGGGGTAGACAATGAGCAGTTCTTC
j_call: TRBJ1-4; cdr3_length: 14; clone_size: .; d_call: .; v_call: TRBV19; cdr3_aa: CASGPVGMGEKLFF; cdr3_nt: TGTGCCAGCGGGCCCGTCGGGATGGGTGAAAAACTGTTTTTT
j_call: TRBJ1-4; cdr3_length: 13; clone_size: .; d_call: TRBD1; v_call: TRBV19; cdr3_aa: CASRGQFNEKLFF; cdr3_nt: TGTGCCAGTAGGGGACAGTTTAATGAAAAACTGTTTTTT
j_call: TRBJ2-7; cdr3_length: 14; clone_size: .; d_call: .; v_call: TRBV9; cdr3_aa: CASSSQTGSDEQYF; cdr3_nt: TGTGCCAGCAGCTCCCAGACAGGTTCCGACGAGCAGTACTTC
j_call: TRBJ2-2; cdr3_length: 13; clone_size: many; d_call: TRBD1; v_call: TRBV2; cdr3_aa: CASSEQGVGELFF; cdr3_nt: TGTGCCAGCAGTGAACAGGGGGTCGGGGAGCTGTTTTTT
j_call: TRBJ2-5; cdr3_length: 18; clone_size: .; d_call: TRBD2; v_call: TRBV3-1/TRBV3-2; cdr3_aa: CASSQGGSGGPYQETQYF; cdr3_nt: TGTGCCAGCAGCCAAGGCGGGAGCGGGGGACCGTACCAAGAGACCCAGTACTTC
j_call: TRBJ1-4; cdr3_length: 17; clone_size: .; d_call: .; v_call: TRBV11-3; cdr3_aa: CASSLVGAPASNEKLFF; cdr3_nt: TGTGCCAGCAGCTTAGTAGGGGCCCCCGCTTCAAATGAAAAACTGTTTTTT
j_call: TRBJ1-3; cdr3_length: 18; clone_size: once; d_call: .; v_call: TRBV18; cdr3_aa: CASSPLMGQGGDGNTIYF; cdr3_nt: TGTGCCAGCTCACCACTGATGGGGCAGGGAGGAGATGGAAACACCATATATTTT
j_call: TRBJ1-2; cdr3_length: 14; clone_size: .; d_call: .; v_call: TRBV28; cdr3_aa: CASSSRGGLYGYTF; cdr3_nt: TGTGCCAGCAGTTCTCGCGGGGGGTTATATGGCTACACCTTC
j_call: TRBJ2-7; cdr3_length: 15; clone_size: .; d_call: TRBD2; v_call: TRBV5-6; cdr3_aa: CASSLVLAGTYEQYF; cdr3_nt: TGTGCCAGCAGCTTGGTGCTAGCGGGGACCTACGAGCAGTACTTC
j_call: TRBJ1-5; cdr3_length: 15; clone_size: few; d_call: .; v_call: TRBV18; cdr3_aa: CASSPGQNSNQPQHF; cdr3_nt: TGTGCCAGCTCACCGGGACAAAATAGCAATCAGCCCCAGCATTTT
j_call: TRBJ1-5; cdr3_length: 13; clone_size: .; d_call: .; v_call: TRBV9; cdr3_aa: CASSRRTDQPQHF; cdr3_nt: TGTGCCAGCAGCCGCCGGACAGATCAGCCCCAGCATTTT
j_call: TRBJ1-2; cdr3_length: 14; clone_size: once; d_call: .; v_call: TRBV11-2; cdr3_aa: CASSKGAGTYGYTF; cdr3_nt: TGTGCCAGCAGCAAAGGGGCAGGCACCTATGGCTACACCTTC
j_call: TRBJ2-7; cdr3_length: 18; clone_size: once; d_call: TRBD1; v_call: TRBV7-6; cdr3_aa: CASSSSDRDLSGSYEQYF; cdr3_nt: TGTGCCAGCAGCTCCTCAGACAGGGATCTTAGTGGGTCCTACGAGCAGTACTTC
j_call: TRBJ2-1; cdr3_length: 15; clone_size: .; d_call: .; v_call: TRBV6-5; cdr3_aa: CASREYLSPYNEQFF; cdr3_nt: TGTGCCAGCAGAGAGTACCTTTCTCCCTACAATGAGCAGTTCTTC
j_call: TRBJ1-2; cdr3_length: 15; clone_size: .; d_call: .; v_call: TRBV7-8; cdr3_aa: CASSSGAPAVYGYTF; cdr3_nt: TGTGCCAGCAGCTCTGGCGCACCGGCGGTCTATGGCTACACCTTC
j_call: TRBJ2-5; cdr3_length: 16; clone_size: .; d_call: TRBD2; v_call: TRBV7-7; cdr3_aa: CASSSRLAGGQETQYF; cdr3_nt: TGTGCTAGCAGCTCCCGACTAGCGGGGGGGCAAGAGACCCAGTACTTC
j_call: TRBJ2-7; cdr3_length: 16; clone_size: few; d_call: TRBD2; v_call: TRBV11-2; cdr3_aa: CASSFRLAGGPYEQYF; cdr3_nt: TGTGCCAGCAGCTTCAGGCTAGCGGGGGGGCCGTACGAGCAGTACTTC
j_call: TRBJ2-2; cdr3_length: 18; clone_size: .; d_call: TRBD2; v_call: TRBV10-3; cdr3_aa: CAISMGLAGKSNTGELFF; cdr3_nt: TGTGCCATCAGTATGGGACTAGCGGGGAAATCGAACACCGGGGAGCTGTTTTTT
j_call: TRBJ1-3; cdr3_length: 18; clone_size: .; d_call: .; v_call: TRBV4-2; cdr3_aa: CASSRLRGKWPSGNTIYF; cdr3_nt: TGTGCCAGCAGCCGCCTCCGGGGGAAGTGGCCCTCTGGAAACACCATATATTTT
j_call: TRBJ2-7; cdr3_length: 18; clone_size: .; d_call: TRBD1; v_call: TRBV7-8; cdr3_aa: CASSSGYRGPVLRSEQYF; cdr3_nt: TGTGCCAGCAGTTCCGGCTATAGGGGGCCCGTCCTACGGAGCGAGCAGTACTTC
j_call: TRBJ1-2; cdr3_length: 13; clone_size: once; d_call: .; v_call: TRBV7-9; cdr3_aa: CASSLGSAGGYTF; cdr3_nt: TGTGCCAGCAGCTTAGGGTCCGCGGGGGGCTACACCTTC
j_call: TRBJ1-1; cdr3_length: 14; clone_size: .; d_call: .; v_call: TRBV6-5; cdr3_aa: CASSLTDSYTEAFF; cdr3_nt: TGTGCCAGCAGTCTTACTGACAGTTACACTGAAGCTTTCTTT
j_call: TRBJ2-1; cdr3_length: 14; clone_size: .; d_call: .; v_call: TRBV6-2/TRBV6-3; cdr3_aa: CASSPPGSGREQFF; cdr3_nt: TGTGCCAGCAGCCCCCCGGGTAGCGGTCGGGAGCAGTTCTTC
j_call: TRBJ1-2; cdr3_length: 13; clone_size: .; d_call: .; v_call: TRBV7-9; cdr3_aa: CASSIGINYGYTF; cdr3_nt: TGTGCCAGCAGCATCGGGATAAACTATGGCTACACCTTC
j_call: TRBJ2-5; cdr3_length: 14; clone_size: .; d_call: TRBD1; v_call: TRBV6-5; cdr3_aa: CASSRRDRQETQYF; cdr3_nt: TGTGCCAGCAGTCGTCGGGACAGACAAGAGACCCAGTACTTC
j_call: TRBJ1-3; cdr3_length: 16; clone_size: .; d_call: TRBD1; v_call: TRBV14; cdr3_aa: CASSPPDRGLGNTIYF; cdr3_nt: TGTGCCAGCAGCCCTCCCGACAGGGGGCTTGGAAACACCATATATTTT
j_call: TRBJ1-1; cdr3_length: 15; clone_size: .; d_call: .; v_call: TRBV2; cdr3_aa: CASSERQAINTEAFF; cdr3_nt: TGTGCCAGCAGTGAGAGACAGGCGATTAACACTGAAGCTTTCTTT
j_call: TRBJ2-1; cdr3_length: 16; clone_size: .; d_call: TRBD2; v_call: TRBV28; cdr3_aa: CASRPTSGGSYNEQFF; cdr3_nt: TGTGCCAGCAGGCCGACTAGCGGAGGCTCCTACAATGAGCAGTTCTTC
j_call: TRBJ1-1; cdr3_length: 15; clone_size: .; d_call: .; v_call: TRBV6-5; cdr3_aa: CASRTGDGRGTEAFF; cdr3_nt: TGTGCCAGCAGGACGGGGGACGGTCGGGGCACTGAAGCTTTCTTT
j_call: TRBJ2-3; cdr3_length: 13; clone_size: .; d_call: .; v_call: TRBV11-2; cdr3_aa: CASSFWQSDTQYF; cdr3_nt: TGTGCCAGCAGCTTCTGGCAGTCAGATACGCAGTATTTT
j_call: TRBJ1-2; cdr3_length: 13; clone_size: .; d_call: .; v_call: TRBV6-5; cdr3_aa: CASIPTGTYGYTF; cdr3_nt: TGTGCCAGCATCCCGACAGGAACCTATGGCTACACCTTC
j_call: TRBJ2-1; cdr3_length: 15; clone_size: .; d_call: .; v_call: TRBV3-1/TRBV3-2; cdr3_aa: CASTLSAQGGNEQFF; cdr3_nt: TGTGCCAGCACCCTCTCGGCCCAAGGGGGCAATGAGCAGTTCTTC
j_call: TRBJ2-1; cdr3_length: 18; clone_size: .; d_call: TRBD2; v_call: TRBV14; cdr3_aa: CASSQEMTSGGHLNEQFF; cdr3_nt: TGTGCCAGCAGCCAAGAGATGACTAGCGGGGGCCACCTCAATGAGCAGTTCTTC
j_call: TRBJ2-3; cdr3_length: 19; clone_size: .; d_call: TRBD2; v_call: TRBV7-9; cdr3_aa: CASSGPGGSGGRSTDTQYF; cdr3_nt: TGTGCCAGCAGCGGCCCGGGAGGTAGCGGGGGGCGTAGCACAGATACGCAGTATTTT
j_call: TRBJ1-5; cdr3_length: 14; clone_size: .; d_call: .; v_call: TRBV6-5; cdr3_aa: CASSGSLSNQPQHF; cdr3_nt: TGTGCCAGTTCAGGGTCGTTGAGCAATCAGCCCCAGCATTTT
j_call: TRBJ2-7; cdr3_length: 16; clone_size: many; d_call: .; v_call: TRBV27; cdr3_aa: CASSLSIAGATYEQYF; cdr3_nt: TGTGCCAGCAGTTTATCAATCGCAGGGGCTACCTACGAGCAGTACTTC
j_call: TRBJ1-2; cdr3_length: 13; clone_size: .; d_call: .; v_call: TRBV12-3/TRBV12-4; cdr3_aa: CASSRDTRHGYTF; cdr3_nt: TGTGCCAGCAGTCGGGACACCAGACATGGCTACACCTTC
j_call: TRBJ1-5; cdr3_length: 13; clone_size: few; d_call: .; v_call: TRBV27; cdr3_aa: CASSLMRGQPQHF; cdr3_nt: TGTGCCAGCAGTTTAATGCGAGGTCAGCCCCAGCATTTT
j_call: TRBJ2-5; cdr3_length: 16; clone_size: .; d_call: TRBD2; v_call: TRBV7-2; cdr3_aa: CASSFGILAGGETQYF; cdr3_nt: TGTGCCAGCAGCTTCGGAATACTAGCGGGGGGGGAGACCCAGTACTTC